One and the same sample provided the 8 T cell receptor beta chains below, sequenced in a study of blood T cells in healthy people across ages. Combining a sample-barcoded 5' primer with a J-beta primer mix, a second PCR ran for roughly 7 to 11 cycles. One entry per CDR3 protein, called by TCRdb with MiXCR from the 5' RACE reads. The sample contains under 2,000,000 distinct CDR3 sequences, 49% of which appear only once. Sequencing used blood. The receptors originated from a woman aged 40 to 49 in good health.

This clonotype was counted a few times. V is TRBV24-1 and J is TRBJ2-7; D call uncertain. Germline V lookup: CDR1 KGHDR, CDR2 SFDVKD. Deletions cut 4 bases from V and 0 bases from J, with 6 bases between. CDR3 size: 13 residues. The CDR3: CATSESDSYEQYF. The CDR3 bases are TGTGCCACCAGTGAGTCTGACTCCTACGAGCAGTACTTC.

This rearrangement joins TRBV6-6 to TRBJ1-5; tentatively, D is TRBD1 (5 bases). V was pared by 2 bases and J by 9 bases, with 14 bases between. In germline, CDR1 is MNHNY, CDR2 SVGAGI (reference sequence). The CDR3 has 14 amino acids. The CDR3 region is CASSYGSGTGPQHF. The CDR3, as DNA: TGTGCCAGCAGTTACGGAAGTGGTACAGGGCCCCAGCATTTT.

This clonotype was detected a few times. The chain joins TRBV24-1 to TRBJ2-5; TRBD2 is a possible D gene (5 bases). V shed 5 bases and J shed 4 bases, with 10 bases lying between them. Per germline, CDR1 KGHDR and CDR2 SFDVKD. This CDR3 is 13 amino acids long. CDR3 bases: TGTGCCACCAGTGCCAGGAGGCCAGAGACCCAGTACTTC. It codes for CATSARRPETQYF.

This rearrangement joins TRBV3-1 to TRBJ2-7; no reliable D call. The germline CDR1 and CDR2 sequences are LGHDT and YNNKEL (reference sequence). The CDR3 extends over 15 amino acids. V was shortened by 4 bases and J by 5 bases, with 18 bases between the two germline ends. The CDR3 DNA reads as TGTGCCAGCAGCCTCTCTGCTGCGTCTCCAAACGAGCAGTACTTC. Translated: CASSLSAASPNEQYF.

The V and J genes are TRBV19 and TRBJ1-5, with TRBD1 matching over 7 bases. The CDR3 length is 16 residues. The germline CDR1 and CDR2 sequences are LNHDA and SQIVND (reference sequence). V lost 3 bases and J lost 5; bases outside the gene matches: 10. In DNA, the CDR3 is TGTGCCAGTAGTATTCGAACAGGGGAACCTTATCAGCCCCAGCATTTT. Translated, it gives CASSIRTGEPYQPQHF.

The rearrangement links TRBV27 to TRBJ2-3; D uncertain. This CDR3 comprises 14 residues. The germline V gene encodes CDR1 MNHEY and CDR2 SMNVEV (reference sequence). V was shortened by 6 bases and J by 1 base, with 11 bases between the two germline ends. In DNA form, the CDR3 reads TGTGCCAGCAGGACCGGCGAGGGCACAGATACGCAGTATTTT. This codes for CASRTGEGTDTQYF.

The V gene is TRBV24-1, the J gene TRBJ2-2; D might be TRBD1 (5 bases). CDR1 is KGHDR and CDR2 is SFDVKD in the germline V gene. V was cut by 3 bases and J by 4 bases, with 11 bases left in between. CDR3 size: 15 residues. The CDR3 DNA is TGTGCCACCAGTGATGTTCGACAGTTCACCGGGGAGCTGTTTTTT. It yields the protein CATSDVRQFTGELFF.

This clonotype was seen a handful of times. The rearrangement joins TRBV6-2 or TRBV6-3 to TRBJ2-1; TRBD1 or TRBD2 may be the D gene (6 bases each). CDR1 and CDR2 (germline): MNHEY, SVGEGT. This CDR3 has 16 residues. Between the trimmed V and J ends, which lost 3 bases and 2 bases, there was a span of 14 bases. CDR3 DNA: TGTGCCAGCAGTTATCGTACGGGGGCCCCCTACAATGAGCAGTTCTTC. Translation gives CASSYRTGAPYNEQFF.